These T cell receptor beta chains were read from a single sample in a study of T cell changes during pregnancy in multiple sclerosis. Clones were read by immunoSEQ multiplex PCR, and TCRdb kept only the in-frame ones, dropping some. The sample shows just under 40,000 clones, over 75% of them seen only once. Sequencing used CD4+ T cells from peripheral blood mononuclear cells, obtained in the first trimester of pregnancy. All receptors derive from a female donor in good health, enrolled as a control in a pregnancy study. Each CDR3 is given with its conserved first and last residue. D genes are given only for firm matches. Some rows mark clone size as missing; the rest say once, few, many or name a class of expanded clone.

-	TRBD1	TRBV18	TRBJ2-7	CASSPGQGPEQYF	TGTGCCAGCTCACCGGGACAGGGACCCGAGCAGTACTTC
-	TRBD1	TRBV7-2	TRBJ2-7	CASSLGTGPYEQYF	TGTGCCAGCAGCTTGGGGACAGGGCCTTACGAGCAGTACTTC
once	-	TRBV6-5	TRBJ1-3	CASTRALTTGNTIYF	TGTGCCAGCACGAGGGCGCTTACTACTGGAAACACCATATATTTT
-	-	TRBV9	TRBJ1-6	CASGLQGSVGSPLHF	TGTGCCAGCGGCCTCCAGGGTTCAGTGGGATCACCCCTCCACTTT
-	TRBD1	TRBV7-2	TRBJ2-3	CASSPTGTGTDTQYF	TGTGCCAGCAGCCCAACCGGGACAGGCACAGATACGCAGTATTTT
-	TRBD1	TRBV2	TRBJ2-5	CASSRQGETQYF	TGTGCCAGCAGTCGACAGGGGGAGACCCAGTACTTC
-	-	TRBV11-3	TRBJ2-5	CASSDRRDRYYQETQYF	TGTGCCAGCAGCGACCGGCGGGACCGCTATTACCAAGAGACCCAGTACTTC
-	-	TRBV27	TRBJ2-7	CASSLKQGYEQYF	TGTGCCAGCAGTTTAAAACAGGGCTACGAGCAGTACTTC
once	-	TRBV6-5	TRBJ2-7	CASSTQYEQYF	TGTGCCAGCAGCACTCAATACGAGCAGTACTTC
-	-	TRBV11-1	TRBJ1-1	CASSTINTEAFF	TGTGCCAGCAGTACTATTAACACTGAAGCTTTCTTT